Sequencing of this T cell receptor (beta chain) was carried out in a study of cytomegalovirus exposure and HLA in healthy donors. The PCR employed 60 Vbeta primers together with 13 Jbeta primers. TCRdb's copy holds only in-frame clones and misses some; the assay was immunoSEQ multiplex PCR. The sample yields some 160,000 clones, approximately 84% seen once. In the case of this clone: Its antigen is not known.

Study findings and constraints: Relative to the roughly 700-donor mean, N-insertions were reportedly fewer in an Asian-associated ancestry cluster in a later analysis. The study recorded 164 TCR beta chains that were cytomegalovirus-associated.

The source material was PBMCs. The sequence derives from a male donor in good health and CMV-seropositive.

In nucleotides, the CDR3 is TGTGCCAGCAGCCGTAGGGGACTAGCGGGGGGAAGCTACAATGAGCAGTTCTTC. This codes for CASSRRGLAGGSYNEQFF. The chain joins TRBV11-1 to TRBJ2-1, with 15 bases fitting TRBD2. In germline, CDR1 is SGHAT, CDR2 FQDESV (reference sequence). J lost 3 bases, V lost 5 bases, and 8 bases had no gene match. This CDR3 is 18 amino acids long.